This TCR beta chain was sequenced in a study of human T cells and chemical hapten exposure. The time point was: healthy volunteer bleed at 6 weeks. Extraction yielded total RNA from whole blood (unfractionated). CDR1 is SGHNT and CDR2 is YYREEE in the germline V gene (reference sequence). After removal of 2 bases from V and 5 bases from J, the junction contained 5 bases not matched to a gene. The CDR3 extends over 14 amino acids. This clonotype has ten or more counts. Via MiXCR, TCRdb re-called the RACE reads, giving one row per CDR3 protein. The sample has about 77,000 distinct CDR3 sequences, about 8.6% seen once.

Source material: whole blood. This sequence was found in a female donor in good health. Some clones in this sample may be carry-over from other donors' samples. The genes are TRBV5-4 and TRBJ1-2; TRBD1 matches at 8 bases. The CDR3 bases are TGTGCCAGCAGCTTAGGACAGGGTAGTTATGGCTACACCTTC. Its protein is CASSLGQGSYGYTF.